One and the same sample provided the 6 T cell receptor beta chains below, sequenced in a study of OX40 agonist ivuxolimab in advanced cancers. Assay: immunoSEQ multiplex PCR; the TCRdb copy retains only in-frame clones and omits some. The data contain 65,000 to 95,000 clones, 80% to 90% of them singletons. Sequenced here: CD4+ or CD8+ T cells sorted from blood, sampled in a trial of the OX40 agonist ivuxolimab. The source of these receptors is an adult with an advanced solid tumor such as melanoma, head and neck, liver or kidney cancer.

The DNA of the CDR3 is TGCGCCAGCAGCAAGGGACTAGCGGGAGCCGATGAGCAGTTCTTC. This gives the protein CASSKGLAGADEQFF. V is TRBV5-1 and J is TRBJ2-1; 14 nucleotides line up with TRBD2. The germline V gene encodes CDR1 SGHRS and CDR2 YFSETQ. J lost 8 bases, V lost 4 bases, and 5 bases had no gene match. This CDR3 is 15 amino acids long.

Note on this clone: Other DNA variants within this sample encode the same CDR3. The chain recombines TRBV7-9 with TRBJ2-7, with D possibly matching TRBD2 (5 bases). There are 12 residues in the CDR3. Germline assignment: CDR1 SEHNR and CDR2 FQNEAQ (reference sequence). Between the trimmed V and J ends, which lost 1 base and 6 bases, there was a span of 7 bases. The chain's CDR3 is CASSLGGSEQYF. DNA of the CDR3: TGTGCCAGCAGCTTAGGAGGGAGCGAGCAGTACTTC.

The chain joins TRBV6-1 to TRBJ2-7; 13 nucleotides agree with TRBD2. V was pared by 6 bases and J by 2 bases, with 4 bases of the junction left unmatched. Per germline, CDR1 MNHNS and CDR2 SASEGT. This CDR3 spans 15 amino acids. CDR3: CASRLAGGQTYEQYF. The CDR3 region has the DNA TGTGCCAGCAGACTAGCGGGAGGGCAAACCTACGAGCAGTACTTC.

The gene calls are TRBV5-6 and TRBJ2-7; 9 bases line up with TRBD1. V lost 4 bases and J lost 4; bases outside the gene matches: 3. The V gene's germline CDR1 is SGHDT and CDR2 YYEEEE. CDR3 length: 13 residues. As DNA, the CDR3 is TGTGCCAGCAGCACACAGGGGGCGTACGAGCAGTACTTC. Encoded protein: CASSTQGAYEQYF.

DNA for the CDR3: TGCGCCAGCAGCTTGCAGTTAGAGACCCAGTACTTC. Translating it yields CASSLQLETQYF. The chain links TRBV5-1 to TRBJ2-5; D remains ambiguous. Germline CDR1 and CDR2: SGHRS and YFSETQ. V was clipped by 1 base and J by 4 bases, with 5 bases between them. CDR3 length: 12 amino acids.

This chain joins TRBV19 and TRBJ2-1; possibly TRBD1 for D (6 bases). The CDR3 is made up of 17 amino acids. Trimming took 5 bases from V and 4 from J, leaving 21 bases between them. Germline CDR1 reads LNHDA; CDR2 reads SQIVND (reference sequence). CDR3 amino acids: CASSLIPTSGTYNEQFF. The CDR3 DNA is TGTGCCAGTAGTCTCATCCCGACCTCCGGGACATACAATGAGCAGTTCTTC. The entire variable domain, with the rest obtained from reference TRBV19 and TRBJ2-1, is as follows: DGGITQSPKYLFRKEGQNVTLSCEQNLNHDAMYWYRQDPGQGLRLIYYSQIVNDFQKGDIAEGYSVSREKKESFPLTVTSAQKNPTAFYLCASSLIPTSGTYNEQFFGPGTRLTVL.